This entry lists 26 T cell receptor beta chains sequenced from one sample in a study of vaccination effects on CD4 cells after COVID-19. Sequencing was performed with immunoSEQ multiplex PCR; in TCRdb, only in-frame clones are kept and a portion is missing. The table shows tens of thousands of clones, with around 80% occurring only once. With the ViraFEST assay, the study expanded antigen-specific CD4+ T cells using viral peptide pools, then sequenced them. An approximately 10-day culture period preceded the isolation of CD4+ T cells. Two doses of either BNT162b2 or mRNA-1273 were given to each participant. The antigens of these receptors remain unknown. Source: CD4+ T cells from PBMCs cultured with HCoV-229E spike peptides, taken after COVID-19 vaccination. These receptors were obtained from a human donor who received a COVID-19 vaccine.

The gene calls are TRBV5-1 and TRBJ1-5, with TRBD1 as a possible D gene (5 bases). The length of the CDR3 is 14 residues. Trimming removed 0 bases from V and 3 bases from J, with 7 bases in between. CDR1 and CDR2 (germline): SGHRS, YFSETQ. The CDR3 loop is CASSLGGNNQPQHF. The CDR3 DNA follows: TGCGCCAGCAGCTTGGGGGGGAACAATCAGCCCCAGCATTTT.

This clone was seen only a few times. The chain employs TRBV7-3 and TRBJ1-6; 7 bases map to TRBD1. Per the germline V gene, CDR1 is SGHTA and CDR2 is FQGTGA. This CDR3 contains 14 residues. V lost 5 bases, J lost 7 bases, and 5 bases stayed unmatched. This CDR3 reads CASSPGTANSPLHF. The CDR3 DNA reads TGTGCCAGCAGCCCAGGGACAGCGAATTCACCCCTCCACTTT. The complete variable domain, with remaining parts taken from reference TRBV7-3 and TRBJ1-6, reads GAGVSQTPSNKVTEKGKYVELRCDPISGHTALYWYRQSLGQGPEFLIYFQGTGAADDSGLPNDRFFAVRPEGSVSTLKIQRTERGDSAVYLCASSPGTANSPLHFGNGTRLTVT.

The genes are TRBV7-2 and TRBJ1-5; tentatively, D is TRBD1 (5 bases). This CDR3 spans 16 amino acids. Germline CDR1 reads SGHTA; CDR2 reads FQGNSA. Trimming took 1 base from V and 5 from J, leaving 15 bases between them. The CDR3 DNA reads TGTGCCAGCAGCTTAGTGGCAGGGTTCAGGGATCAGCCCCAGCATTTT. This sequence encodes CASSLVAGFRDQPQHF.

The V call is TRBV28, the J call TRBJ1-5; D is unresolved. CDR1 and CDR2 (germline): MDHEN, SYDVKM. CDR3 size: 14 residues. V was shortened by 6 bases and J by 3 bases, with 12 bases between the two germline ends. CDR3 DNA sequence: TGTGCCAGCAGGCCGGGAGTGGCCAATCAGCCCCAGCATTTT. Residues: CASRPGVANQPQHF.

This chain connects TRBV5-5 to TRBJ2-1, with D perhaps matching TRBD1 or TRBD2 (6 bases each). The CDR3 is made up of 16 amino acids. Per the germline V gene, CDR1 is SGHKS and CDR2 is YYEKEE (reference sequence). V shed 2 bases and J shed 8 bases, with 20 bases lying between them. The CDR3 spells CASSLSIDVGGYEQFF. The CDR3 coding sequence is TGTGCCAGCAGCTTAAGTATCGATGTGGGGGGCTATGAGCAGTTCTTC.

This chain links TRBV2 with TRBJ2-7; D possibly corresponds to TRBD1 (5 bases). Between the trimmed V and J ends, which lost 5 bases and 4 bases, there was a span of 12 bases. The germline CDR1 and CDR2 sequences are SNHLY and FYNNEI. The CDR3 consists of 13 residues. The CDR3 is CASSLRGPYEQYV. Here the CDR3 DNA reads TGTGCCAGCAGTCTTAGGGGTCCGTACGAGCAGTACGTC.

This chain joins TRBV28 and TRBJ2-5; D possibly uses TRBD1 or TRBD2 (5 bases each). Germline V CDR1 and CDR2: MDHEN, SYDVKM. V was cut by 7 bases and J by 2 bases, with 14 bases left in between. CDR3 length: 14 residues. CDR3 sequence reads: CASTVRDGQETQYF. The CDR3 DNA is TGTGCCAGCACCGTTAGGGACGGACAAGAGACCCAGTACTTC.

The chain has TRBV30 and TRBJ1-4; tentatively, D is TRBD1 (5 bases). There are 14 residues in the CDR3. CDR1 is GTSNPN, CDR2 SVGIG, per germline (reference sequence). Trimming removed 0 bases from V and 7 bases from J, with 12 bases in between. CDR3 sequence reads: CAWSVGERGEKLFF. The CDR3, as DNA: TGTGCCTGGAGTGTGGGGGAAAGGGGTGAAAAACTGTTTTTT.

The V and J genes are TRBV28 and TRBJ1-1; D remains ambiguous. The CDR3 spans 14 residues. Deletions cut 5 bases from V and 3 bases from J, with 13 bases between. Germline CDR1 and CDR2: MDHEN and SYDVKM. DNA for the CDR3: TGTGCCAGCAGTCGACGGGAACAGTACACTGAAGCTTTCTTT. Encoded protein: CASSRREQYTEAFF. Supplemented by reference TRBV28 and TRBJ1-1, the full variable domain reads DVKVTQSSRYLVKRTGEKVFLECVQDMDHENMFWYRQDPGLGLRLIYFSYDVKMKEKGDIPEGYSVSREKKERFSLILESASTNQTSMYLCASSRREQYTEAFFGQGTRLTVV.

The CDR3 region is CATKPNRGQETQYF. CDR3 DNA sequence: TGTGCCACCAAACCCAACAGGGGGCAAGAGACCCAGTACTTC. The V call is TRBV2, the J call TRBJ2-5; TRBD1 aligns across 8 bases. The CDR3 sequence is 14 residues long. J gave up 2 bases and V 10 bases, and 9 bases lay outside the gene matches. Germline lookup yields CDR1 SNHLY and CDR2 FYNNEI. The full variable domain, its missing parts supplied by reference TRBV2 and TRBJ2-5, is EPEVTQTPSHQVTQMGQEVILRCVPISNHLYFYWYRQILGQKVEFLVSFYNNEISEKSEIFDDQFSVERPDGSNFTLKIRSTKLEDSAMYFCATKPNRGQETQYFGPGTRLLVL.

This chain joins TRBV2 and TRBJ1-1; D is undetermined. Trimming removed 4 bases at V and 1 base at J, with 10 bases between. This CDR3 has 14 residues. Germline V gene lookup returns CDR1 SNHLY and CDR2 FYNNEI. The CDR3 loop reads CASSVLGSNTEAFF. The CDR3 nucleotides are TGTGCCAGCAGTGTCCTCGGGTCGAACACTGAAGCTTTCTTT.

The genes are TRBV9 and TRBJ1-6; tentative D call: TRBD1 (5 bases). CDR1 and CDR2 from the germline V gene are SGDLS and YYNGEE. The V gene lost 3 bases and the J gene lost 13 bases, with 17 bases spanning the gap. The CDR3 length is 14 residues. The CDR3 nucleotides read TGTGCCAGCAGCGCCTGGGGACGGAGAAAGCCCCTCCACTTT. The encoded protein is CASSAWGRRKPLHF. Variable domain in full (rest from reference TRBV9 and TRBJ1-6): DSGVTQTPKHLITATGQRVTLRCSPRSGDLSVYWYQQSLDQGLQFLIQYYNGEERAKGNILERFSAQQFPDLHSELNLSSLELGDSALYFCASSAWGRRKPLHFGNGTRLTVT.

J is TRBJ2-5 and V is TRBV24-1; TRBD1 matches 7 bases. The CDR3 runs 16 residues. With 2 bases clipped from V and 2 bases from J, the junction kept 7 bases outside the gene matches. Germline values: CDR1 KGHDR, CDR2 SFDVKD. The CDR3 nucleotides are TGTGCCACCAGTGATTGGGGGACAGCCTATCAAGAGACCCAGTACTTC. This codes for CATSDWGTAYQETQYF.

This clone has only one observation. The rearrangement joins TRBV2 to TRBJ2-3; a weak D match, TRBD1 (8 bases). The V and J ends lost 1 base and 3 bases respectively, with 14 bases between them. The CDR3 extends over 16 amino acids. Germline CDR1 is SNHLY and CDR2 is FYNNEI. CDR3 bases: TGTGCCAGCAGTGAAGGGACAGGGCGGGGGACAGATACGCAGTATTTT. As protein: CASSEGTGRGTDTQYF.

This clone was observed a handful of times. This chain uses TRBV18 with TRBJ1-6, with TRBD1 identical over 8 bases. CDR3 length: 14 amino acids. The germline gives CDR1 KGHSH, CDR2 LQKENI. Unmatched junction bases numbered 5, after V lost 6 bases and J lost 7 bases. The CDR3 DNA reads TGTGCCAGCTCCGAGCGGACAGGGAATTCACCCCTCCACTTT. This gives the protein CASSERTGNSPLHF.

The CDR3 region has the DNA TGTGCCAGCAGCCGGGCAGAGGTAGAGGAGCTGTTTTTT. Amino acids: CASSRAEVEELFF. The chain carries TRBV14 and TRBJ2-2; D ambiguous. The length of the CDR3 is 13 residues. CDR1 and CDR2 from the germline V gene are SGHDN and FVKESK. Trimming cost V 4 bases and J 10 bases, with 13 bases left between them.

This sequence joins TRBV29-1 and TRBJ2-2; D gene ambiguous. Germline V CDR1 and CDR2: SQVTM, ANQGSEA. V lost 4 bases and J lost 1, with 10 bases in between. This CDR3 has 14 residues. This CDR3 reads CSVGSSGNTGELFF. CDR3 DNA sequence: TGCAGCGTTGGCAGTTCAGGGAACACCGGGGAGCTGTTTTTT.

CDR3 protein: CASSPGSSGANVLTF. CDR3 in DNA: TGTGCCAGCAGCCCGGGAAGCTCTGGGGCCAACGTCCTGACTTTC. The chain joins TRBV7-3 to TRBJ2-6; the D gene is possibly TRBD2 (5 bases). The germline gives CDR1 SGHTA, CDR2 FQGTGA. The CDR3 sequence is 15 residues long. Trimming shortened V by 5 bases and J by 0 bases, and 8 bases separated the two germline ends.

This rearrangement joins TRBV19 to TRBJ1-1; 10 bases are a match to TRBD1. There are 17 residues in the CDR3. V gave up 5 bases and J gave up 4 bases; unmatched junction bases: 13. Germline CDR1 is LNHDA and CDR2 is SQIVND (reference sequence). CDR3 DNA: TGTGCCAGTAGTTTCCCCGGGACAGGGGTGTTGGGCACTGAAGCTTTCTTT. Translated, it gives CASSFPGTGVLGTEAFF.

This chain uses TRBV7-9 with TRBJ2-2; D uncertain. The germline V and J ends were trimmed by 5 bases and 3 bases, with 4 bases remaining between them. This CDR3 is built from 12 residues. Germline CDR1 reads SEHNR; CDR2 reads FQNEAQ (reference sequence). The CDR3 spells CASSRDTGELFF. CDR3 bases: TGTGCCAGCAGCAGGGACACCGGGGAGCTGTTTTTT.

This clone has just a few counts. The rearrangement uses TRBV18 and TRBJ1-4; 9 positions agree with TRBD1. J was trimmed by 4 bases and V by 2 bases; bases with no gene match: 2. Germline loops: CDR1 KGHSH, CDR2 LQKENI. The CDR3 spans 15 residues. For the CDR3, the DNA is TGTGCCAGCTCACCAGGACAGGGGAGTAATGAAAAACTGTTTTTT. Protein sequence: CASSPGQGSNEKLFF.

The V call is TRBV9, the J call TRBJ1-1; possibly TRBD1 for D (6 bases). The germline V gene has CDR1 SGDLS and CDR2 YYNGEE. The CDR3 extends over 14 amino acids. V lost 4 bases, J lost 4 bases, and 14 bases lay in between. The DNA for the CDR3 is TGTGCCAGCAGCTACAGGGACTCTGGCACTGAAGCTTTCTTT. Translated, it gives CASSYRDSGTEAFF.

The genes are TRBV10-2 and TRBJ2-1; no reliable D call. This CDR3 region has 14 residues. Germline loops: CDR1 WSHSY, CDR2 SAAADI. The ends were cut back, 1 base at V and 8 bases at J, with 12 bases in the middle. Here the CDR3 reads CASSELRLAHEQFF. The CDR3 bases are TGCGCCAGCAGTGAGTTGAGGCTGGCCCATGAGCAGTTCTTC.

The chain employs TRBV2 and TRBJ2-7; TRBD1 is a possible D gene (6 bases). Germline V gene lookup returns CDR1 SNHLY and CDR2 FYNNEI. The CDR3 length is 13 residues. Trimming removed 7 bases from V and 7 bases from J, with 17 bases in between. CDR3 loop: CASNLQGQGEQYV. The CDR3 DNA sequence: TGTGCCAGCAACCTACAGGGTCAAGGAGAGCAGTACGTC.

This clone was picked up one time. The V and J genes are TRBV15 and TRBJ1-2; D is unclear. Germline CDR1 and CDR2: LNHNV and YYDKDF (reference sequence). V gave up 0 bases and J gave up 8 bases, with 19 bases separating them. The CDR3 length is 16 residues. The CDR3 is CATSRDLVLEGNGYTF. CDR3 bases: TGTGCCACCAGCAGAGATTTGGTACTCGAAGGGAACGGCTACACCTTC.

The J gene is TRBJ1-2, the V gene TRBV28; D is possibly TRBD1 (6 bases). V was shortened by 2 bases and J by 8 bases, with 12 bases between the two germline ends. The germline CDR1 and CDR2 sequences are MDHEN and SYDVKM. The CDR3 extends over 13 amino acids. The DNA of the CDR3 is TGTGCCAGCAGTTTAAGGGGGGCTGGAGGCTACACCTTC. The encoded protein is CASSLRGAGGYTF.